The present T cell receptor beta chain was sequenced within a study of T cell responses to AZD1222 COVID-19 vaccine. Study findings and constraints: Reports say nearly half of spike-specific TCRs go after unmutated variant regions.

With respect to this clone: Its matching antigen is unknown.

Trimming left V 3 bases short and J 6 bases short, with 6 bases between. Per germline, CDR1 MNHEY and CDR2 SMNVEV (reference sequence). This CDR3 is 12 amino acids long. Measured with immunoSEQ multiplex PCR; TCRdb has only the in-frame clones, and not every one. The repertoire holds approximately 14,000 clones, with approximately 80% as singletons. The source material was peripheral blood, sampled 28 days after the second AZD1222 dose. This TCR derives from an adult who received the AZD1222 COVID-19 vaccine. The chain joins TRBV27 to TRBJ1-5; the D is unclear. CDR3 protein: CASSFLGQPQHF. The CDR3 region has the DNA TGTGCCAGCAGTTTCTTAGGTCAGCCCCAGCATTTT.